What follows describes a single T cell receptor beta chain. It has no known antigen specificity. No much larger clone exists at a distance of one base, and base qualities are not known. The library was prepared using the immunoSEQ multiplex PCR assay. The multiplex PCR relied on a mix of 60 forward primers for TCR Vbeta segments and 13 reverse primers for TCR Jbeta segments. A multiplex PCR assay on genomic DNA amplified the CDR3 region of rearranged TCR beta genes. On the Illumina HiSeq System, the amplified TCR beta libraries were sequenced as 87-base-pair reads. The paper's data handling went like this. In a later analysis, tens of millions of unique TCR beta chains were counted across the 666 repertoires, and approximately 11 million of these chains were shared by at least two donors. To remove PCR and sequencing errors, raw reads were error-corrected and collapsed into unique sequences using a nearest-neighbor algorithm that merged closely related sequences. CDR3 sequences were aligned to IMGT reference sequences to assign V, D and J gene segments. For a sequence to be retained, a match of at least six nucleotides to both a V gene segment and a J gene segment was required. Rearrangements were classified as productive when the CDR3 lacked stop codons and remained in frame with V and J, and all other rearrangements were classified as non-productive. Following IMGT convention, CDR3 was defined as the stretch from the second conserved V-encoded cysteine to the conserved J-encoded phenylalanine. The earlier analysis of about 610 of the donors excluded any sequence lacking an unambiguous match to a single V gene segment. An earlier analysis of 587 of the donors called V segments functional above 56.7% productive rearrangements and segregating when the between-donor standard deviation exceeded 5%. To diagnose cytomegalovirus status from the catalog of TCR beta chain sequences, a statistical classification framework was built. A later analysis assigned V and J genes by comparing TCR nucleotide sequences with IMGT/GENE-DB human TR gene sequences. In a later analysis, CDR3 sequences and most-parsimonious VDJ recombination scenarios were assigned using the TCRdist pipeline. In a later analysis, every TCR beta chain was defined by the combination of its CDR3 amino acid sequence and its V-gene family, and reads without a unique V-gene family were dropped. As a way to deal with suspected cross-contamination and a sequencing artifact, a later analysis dropped roughly 600 nucleotide sequences that were highly shared and had low generation probability. A later analysis calculated a clonal expansion index for each public chain from normalized within-repertoire ranks of inferred template counts. A later analysis computed generation probabilities with a VDJ recombination model fitted to out-of-frame rearrangements, and checked the results against IGoR. A later analysis scored TCR-TCR, TCR-HLA and TCR-CMV co-occurrence with hypergeometric tests, applying a repertoire-size bias correction to TCR pairs. To estimate false discovery rates, a later analysis permuted the HLA or CMV assignments 20 times. In a later analysis, co-occurring TCRs were grouped using DBSCAN, and TCRdist sequence similarity was added for clustering within HLA-allele-positive subsets. Repertoires with fewer than 30,000 or more than 120,000 public chains were left out of co-occurrence clustering, as were five repertoires with anomalous nucleotide sharing. The table comes from immuneACCESS by way of TCRdb, which keeps in-frame sequences with V and J called. Part of the clones is missing from these tables; in studies checked, under half for an unresolved V gene and the rest for unknown reasons. That table supplies the V and J calls and clone size; D and trimming were determined from the DNA. The sample table records 150,000 to 200,000 clones; around 80% of these occur just once. The top ten constitute 6.3% of the sample.

The cohort consisted of 600 to 700 healthy bone marrow donors. All cohort members were sampled while nominally healthy, although unrecorded immune exposures were likely present. The donor was CMV seropositive and was included in the group of around 300 seropositive cohort members. Each donor provided a peripheral blood sample, and peripheral blood mononuclear cells were used for TCR beta sequencing. Genomic DNA extraction from the blood cell samples was performed with the Qiagen DNeasy Blood Extraction Kit. Looking up the germline V gene (reference sequence) yields CDR1 LNHDA and CDR2 SQIVND. The CDR3, from cysteine to phenylalanine, totals 13 residues. Kept here is only the CDR3 DNA, which spans 39 bases and is read in frame from base 1. V trim: 5 bases; J trim: 5 bases; unmatched bases: 3. The entry originates in a study of cytomegalovirus exposure and HLA in healthy donors (dated by TCRdb to about 2017). Looking at the study overall: According to an earlier analysis of 587 of the donors, about 179 million T cells yielded 117 million unique TCR beta sequences and about 300 Gb of sequence data. Roughly 300 gigabases of sequencing data and approximately 80 million unique TCR sequences were included in an early release covering about 620 HLA-typed donors. Of the roughly 400 genotyped donors, approximately 80% fell in the genetic ancestry cluster associated with self-reported Caucasian donors. The study was designed to test whether signatures of past pathogen exposure could be identified by cataloging public T cell receptors. Using immunosequencing, the study profiled T cell repertoires from about 620 subjects and related those repertoires to cytomegalovirus serostatus. In addition to the first cohort of 650 to 750 subjects, a separate validation cohort of over 90 different subjects was used. High-throughput TCR immunosequencing, statistical association of individual TCRs with disease status, and machine learning were combined to predict cytomegalovirus infection status. In a later analysis, previously published TCR beta repertoires from several hundred donors were re-analyzed and high-resolution HLA genotyping was added so that TCR occurrence patterns could be studied. Rather than using new phenotypic data, the later analysis identified candidate immune exposures from TCR beta sequences and from how often those sequences occurred across donors. To decide whether each TCR beta V gene segment behaved as functional or pseudogenic, an earlier analysis of approximately 590 of the donors relied on high-throughput TCR beta sequencing. Alongside the repertoire data, information on donor age, sex, ethnicity and CMV serostatus was compiled. A later genetic analysis took genome-wide SNP genotypes for about 65% of the roughly 670 donors and used that subset as a discovery cohort. All discovery cohort repertoires had been generated using a single sequencing platform. HLA typing covered class I and class II loci at four-digit resolution. Typing coverage varied by locus: about 629-640 donors for A, B, C, DRB1 and DQB1; more than 500 for DQA1; 600 to 610 for DPA1; roughly 450 for DPB1. Because of strong linkage in the cohort, a few DR-DQ haplotypes were treated as single units for association and clustering. Across approximately 400 genotyped donors of the cohort, an average of about 250,000 unique TCR beta nucleotide sequences per donor were sequenced, and around 19% of those sequences were non-productive.

Overall study results and their limits: The 87-base-pair reads could not distinguish some IMGT-functional V segments, including TRBV6-2 and TRBV6-3, so those segments were excluded. In vitro tests confirmed that a few of the cytomegalovirus-associated TCR beta chains recognize cytomegalovirus antigens. In an earlier analysis of several hundred of the donors, most TCR beta V segments were observed in productive rearrangements about 87% or about 30% of the time, broadly matching IMGT annotations. According to a later analysis, most CMV-associated TCR beta chains appeared to be HLA-restricted, and the HLA associations seemed to be driven largely by CMV exposure. A later analysis reported that several top co-occurrence clusters appeared linked to parvovirus B19, influenza, CMV and Epstein-Barr virus. The study listed 150 to 200 TCR beta chains as associated with cytomegalovirus. A further reported finding was that TCR beta sequences accurately predicted the HLA-A and HLA-B alleles for most subjects in the first cohort. In a later analysis, HLA-associated TCR beta chains showed more clonal expansion and lower generation probabilities than non-associated chains that were equally common. Because counts were too low, about 17 rarely observed V segments, including chromosome 9 orphons, were excluded from the earlier analysis of 587 of the donors. In a later analysis, the rate of TCR association differed among HLA loci, with DRB1 alleles having the most associated TCRs and HLA-C alleles having the fewest. Roughly uniform sequencing depth across donors was assumed in presence/absence analyses, although this assumption may not hold. Cytomegalovirus status was reported to be diagnosed by the classifier with high specificity and sensitivity in both the original and validation cohorts. Linkage disequilibrium might explain the correlated functional status among segregating V segments, but an unknown experimental factor could not be ruled out. When HLA alleles, especially DR and DQ, strongly co-occurred, attributing TCR associations to individual alleles was difficult. While some public TCRs were present in many individuals, most TCR sequences turned up only very rarely across donors. For the cohort, immune exposure information was limited to CMV serostatus. In this cohort, only TCR beta chains were sequenced, and detectable features were limited by the absence of alpha or paired-chain data. Because some donors lacked HLA typing at each locus, the association tests relied only on the typed subset. According to a later genetic analysis, donors in an Asian-associated ancestry cluster had fewer N-insertions in productive TCRs than the approximately 630-donor mean. According to the authors, the approach could potentially be generalized to other disease states and immunological phenotypes. A later analysis associated 16,951 TCR beta sequences with specific HLA alleles at a false discovery rate of 0.05. A group of highly shared sequence variants was considered likely to be a technical artifact of the sequencing pipeline. A later genetic analysis associated a missense DCLRE1C variant with V-gene and J-gene trimming of TCR beta chains, and an independent cohort replicated the association.

The material sequenced was PBMCs. The receptor was isolated from a male donor in good health and CMV-seropositive. In this chain, TRBV19 is recombined with TRBJ2-1; 7 central nucleotides agree with TRBD1. The DNA sequence is given as TGTGCCAGTAGTGGGGACAGCCACAATGAGCAGTTCTTC. Protein translation: CASSGDSHNEQFF.